The rows below give T cell receptor beta chains drawn from one sample of a study of blood T cell repertoires in COVID-19. TCRdb's copy holds only in-frame clones and misses some; the assay was immunoSEQ multiplex PCR. This table has 130,000 to 150,000 clones, around 84% appearing once. Sequencing used peripheral blood. Receptor source: a human donor in a cohort sampled during active COVID-19. CDR3s include the opening cysteine and the closing phenylalanine or tryptophan. D genes are given only for firm matches. Clone size is shown for a subset of rows, as once, few, many or a class of expanded clone.

V gene: TRBV3-1/TRBV3-2
clone size: NA
D gene: TRBD2
J gene: TRBJ2-3
CDR3 protein: CASSPRGGVNTQYF
CDR3 DNA: TGTGCCAGCAGCCCGCGGGGGGGAGTGAATACGCAGTATTTT

V gene: TRBV10-3
clone size: NA
D gene: NA
J gene: TRBJ1-3
CDR3 protein: CAIRGDTSGNTIYF
CDR3 DNA: TGTGCCATCAGGGGGGACACCTCTGGAAACACCATATATTTT

V gene: TRBV5-8
clone size: NA
D gene: NA
J gene: TRBJ1-4
CDR3 protein: CASSTRVRANEKLFF
CDR3 DNA: TGTGCCAGCAGCACCAGGGTTCGGGCTAATGAAAAACTGTTTTTT

V gene: TRBV21-1
clone size: NA
D gene: NA
J gene: TRBJ1-1
CDR3 protein: CASSPGDPEAFF
CDR3 DNA: TGTGCCAGCAGCCCCGGGGATCCTGAAGCTTTCTTT

V gene: TRBV11-1
clone size: few
D gene: NA
J gene: TRBJ1-5
CDR3 protein: CASSLTGPGQPQHF
CDR3 DNA: TGTGCCAGCAGCTTAACAGGCCCAGGTCAGCCCCAGCATTTT

V gene: TRBV29-1
clone size: NA
D gene: TRBD1
J gene: TRBJ2-1
CDR3 protein: CSVAGRGPYNEQFF
CDR3 DNA: TGCAGCGTTGCGGGCAGGGGGCCGTACAATGAGCAGTTCTTC

V gene: TRBV5-1
clone size: NA
D gene: TRBD2
J gene: TRBJ2-3
CDR3 protein: CASSSRTSARTDTQYF
CDR3 DNA: TGCGCCAGCAGCTCCCGGACTAGCGCACGCACAGATACGCAGTATTTT

V gene: TRBV3-1/TRBV3-2
clone size: NA
D gene: NA
J gene: TRBJ2-2
CDR3 protein: CASSQEEGLSTGELFF
CDR3 DNA: TGTGCCAGCAGCCAAGAAGAGGGTCTGAGCACCGGGGAGCTGTTTTTT

V gene: TRBV7-2
clone size: NA
D gene: NA
J gene: TRBJ1-5
CDR3 protein: CASSLEGVGLKPQHF
CDR3 DNA: TGTGCCAGCAGCTTAGAGGGAGTTGGTCTAAAGCCCCAGCATTTT

V gene: TRBV28
clone size: NA
D gene: TRBD2
J gene: TRBJ2-5
CDR3 protein: CASSLGGEKTQYF
CDR3 DNA: TGTGCCAGCAGTTTAGGGGGGGAGAAGACCCAGTACTTC

V gene: TRBV6-5
clone size: NA
D gene: NA
J gene: TRBJ2-6
CDR3 protein: CVYMSSGANVLTF
CDR3 DNA: TGTGTCTATATGAGCTCTGGGGCCAACGTCCTGACTTTC

V gene: TRBV12-3/TRBV12-4
clone size: NA
D gene: NA
J gene: TRBJ1-4
CDR3 protein: CASSFREKLFF
CDR3 DNA: TGTGCCAGCAGTTTCAGGGAAAAACTGTTTTTT

V gene: TRBV11-2
clone size: NA
D gene: NA
J gene: TRBJ2-3
CDR3 protein: CASSLVSGSTDTQYF
CDR3 DNA: TGTGCCAGCAGCTTAGTGAGCGGGAGCACAGATACGCAGTATTTT

V gene: TRBV2
clone size: NA
D gene: TRBD1
J gene: TRBJ2-5
CDR3 protein: CASRAGTGGAETQYF
CDR3 DNA: TGTGCCAGCAGGGCCGGGACAGGGGGCGCAGAGACCCAGTACTTC

V gene: TRBV14
clone size: NA
D gene: NA
J gene: TRBJ2-2
CDR3 protein: CASSQDPTRSLGAGELFF
CDR3 DNA: TGTGCCAGCAGCCAAGATCCGACTAGAAGCCTAGGGGCAGGGGAGCTGTTTTTT

V gene: TRBV7-3
clone size: NA
D gene: NA
J gene: TRBJ2-5
CDR3 protein: CASSSNLVTGRMGETQYF
CDR3 DNA: TGTGCCAGCAGCTCCAACCTAGTGACAGGGAGGATGGGAGAGACCCAGTACTTC

V gene: TRBV6-5
clone size: NA
D gene: TRBD1
J gene: TRBJ2-3
CDR3 protein: CASRNGQGLTDTQYF
CDR3 DNA: TGTGCCAGCAGGAACGGACAGGGCCTCACAGATACGCAGTATTTT

V gene: TRBV5-1
clone size: NA
D gene: NA
J gene: TRBJ2-3
CDR3 protein: CASSLRGAETDTQYF
CDR3 DNA: TGCGCCAGCAGCTTGCGGGGGGCTGAAACAGATACGCAGTATTTT

V gene: TRBV3-1/TRBV3-2
clone size: NA
D gene: NA
J gene: TRBJ2-2
CDR3 protein: CASSQDRTGSSTGELFF
CDR3 DNA: TGTGCCAGCAGCCAAGATCGAACGGGGTCCAGCACCGGGGAGCTGTTTTTT

V gene: TRBV11-2
clone size: once
D gene: TRBD1
J gene: TRBJ1-4
CDR3 protein: CASSLVGTANEKLFF
CDR3 DNA: TGTGCCAGCAGCTTAGTTGGGACAGCAAATGAAAAACTGTTTTTT

V gene: TRBV27
clone size: NA
D gene: TRBD1
J gene: TRBJ2-5
CDR3 protein: CASSLRTTTGGTETQYF
CDR3 DNA: TGTGCCAGCAGTCTACGTACGACAACAGGGGGCACGGAGACCCAGTACTTC

V gene: TRBV28
clone size: NA
D gene: NA
J gene: TRBJ2-3
CDR3 protein: CASRDTGEVTDTQYF
CDR3 DNA: TGTGCCAGCAGGGATACGGGAGAAGTCACAGATACGCAGTATTTT

V gene: TRBV9
clone size: NA
D gene: TRBD1
J gene: TRBJ1-1
CDR3 protein: CASSGQGNTEAFF
CDR3 DNA: TGTGCCAGCAGCGGACAGGGGAACACTGAAGCTTTCTTT

V gene: TRBV24-1
clone size: once
D gene: TRBD1
J gene: TRBJ2-2
CDR3 protein: CATSEPRDRGANTGELFF
CDR3 DNA: TGTGCCACCAGTGAGCCCCGGGACAGGGGCGCGAACACCGGGGAGCTGTTTTTT

V gene: TRBV2
clone size: NA
D gene: NA
J gene: TRBJ2-7
CDR3 protein: CASRDYGEQYF
CDR3 DNA: TGTGCCAGCAGGGACTATGGCGAGCAGTACTTC

V gene: TRBV29-1
clone size: many
D gene: TRBD1
J gene: TRBJ2-7
CDR3 protein: CSVEGLGQGHEQYF
CDR3 DNA: TGCAGCGTTGAAGGGCTAGGACAGGGCCACGAGCAGTACTTC

V gene: TRBV20-1
clone size: NA
D gene: NA
J gene: TRBJ1-1
CDR3 protein: CSARDYREAFF
CDR3 DNA: TGCAGTGCTAGAGATTACAGGGAAGCTTTCTTT

V gene: TRBV4-2
clone size: NA
D gene: TRBD2
J gene: TRBJ2-1
CDR3 protein: CASSQEGGLAGVLNEQFF
CDR3 DNA: TGTGCCAGCAGCCAAGAGGGGGGACTAGCGGGGGTTCTGAATGAGCAGTTCTTC

V gene: TRBV19
clone size: NA
D gene: TRBD1
J gene: TRBJ1-2
CDR3 protein: CASSPLRSDRGGYTF
CDR3 DNA: TGTGCCAGTAGTCCTCTTCGATCGGACAGGGGTGGCTACACCTTC

V gene: TRBV5-1
clone size: NA
D gene: NA
J gene: TRBJ1-6
CDR3 protein: CASSLRSGDNSPLHF
CDR3 DNA: TGCGCCAGCAGCTTGAGATCAGGGGATAATTCACCCCTCCACTTT

V gene: TRBV7-9
clone size: NA
D gene: TRBD2
J gene: TRBJ2-3
CDR3 protein: CASSANWTSGRAATDTQYF
CDR3 DNA: TGTGCCAGCAGCGCAAACTGGACTAGCGGGAGGGCCGCAACAGATACGCAGTATTTT

V gene: TRBV5-1
clone size: NA
D gene: NA
J gene: TRBJ1-3
CDR3 protein: CASSPGDLSGNTIYF
CDR3 DNA: TGCGCCAGCAGCCCAGGGGACCTCTCTGGAAACACCATATATTTT

V gene: TRBV12-3/TRBV12-4
clone size: NA
D gene: NA
J gene: TRBJ1-2
CDR3 protein: CASSFGGYGYTF
CDR3 DNA: TGTGCCAGCAGTTTTGGCGGTTATGGCTACACCTTC

V gene: TRBV3-1/TRBV3-2
clone size: NA
D gene: NA
J gene: TRBJ1-2
CDR3 protein: CASSHLSTGTQEGYTF
CDR3 DNA: TGTGCCAGCAGCCACCTCTCGACCGGGACTCAAGAGGGCTACACCTTC

V gene: TRBV20-1
clone size: NA
D gene: NA
J gene: TRBJ2-7
CDR3 protein: CSASGDTYEQYF
CDR3 DNA: TGCAGTGCTAGTGGGGACACCTACGAGCAGTACTTC

V gene: TRBV27
clone size: NA
D gene: NA
J gene: TRBJ2-6
CDR3 protein: CASSFVAVPSGANVLTF
CDR3 DNA: TGTGCCAGCAGTTTTGTGGCAGTTCCCTCTGGGGCCAACGTCCTGACTTTC

V gene: TRBV5-6
clone size: NA
D gene: TRBD1
J gene: TRBJ2-6
CDR3 protein: CASSLQLDRGVGGANVLTF
CDR3 DNA: TGTGCCAGCAGCTTACAACTGGACAGGGGTGTCGGTGGGGCCAACGTCCTGACTTTC